This T cell receptor (beta chain) was sequenced during a study of cytomegalovirus exposure and HLA in healthy donors. Use of 60 Vbeta and 13 Jbeta primers characterized the PCR. Clones were sequenced by immunoSEQ multiplex PCR, and TCRdb holds only the in-frame ones, with some missing. Of some 40,000 clones listed, approximately 81% are singletons. The J segment lost 5 bases and the V segment lost 2 bases, leaving 5 bases of the junction unmatched. CDR1 is MNHNY, CDR2 SVGAGI, per germline (reference sequence). This CDR3 spans 14 amino acids. Healthy donors of bone marrow made up the group. The source of this sequence is a man in his forties or fifties in good health and CMV-seronegative. Sequenced sample: PBMCs. J is TRBJ1-2 and V is TRBV6-6, with 7 nucleotides matching TRBD1. CDR3 DNA sequence: TGTGCCAGCAGTTACAACCCACAGGGGTATGGCTACACCTTC. Translation gives CASSYNPQGYGYTF.